A single T cell receptor (beta chain) is shown here with its context. Its target antigen remains unknown. No base-level quality is on record; no much larger clone is a single base apart. Taken from cysteine to phenylalanine, the CDR3 has 12 residues. Only CDR3 DNA is held: 36 bases, read in frame from base 1. The germline V gene (reference sequence) gives CDR1 as LNHDA and CDR2 as SQIVND. V and J lose 5 bases and 2 bases, and a span of 5 bases separates them. These data are taken from a study of memory CD8 T cells in hepatitis C reinfection (dated by TCRdb to 2016 to 2017). In the study overall: Of the five donors, three spontaneously resolved two consecutive HCV infections, and two cleared a primary infection but developed chronic infection after reinfection. Pre-reinfection samples were collected between 55 and 20 weeks before reinfection was detected. An HCV reinfection was defined as a positive HCV RNA test that came after two negative tests taken at least 60 days apart. In about five donors, the study followed the TCR beta repertoire of virus-specific CD8 T cells over time through an HCV reinfection episode. Roughly five reinfection cases with stored pre-reinfection samples were identified between the late 2000s and the early 2010s. In the reinfection study, participants with a resolved prior HCV infection were followed up every 3 months.

The method was the immunoSEQ multiplex PCR assay. Genomic DNA was extracted from sorted cells, and the TCR beta V, D and J regions were sequenced by Adaptive Biotechnologies' automated high-throughput method. A two-step, bias-controlled multiplex PCR was used to amplify the CDR3 regions. Amplified TCR beta libraries were sequenced on an Illumina instrument. For the original study's pipeline: Demultiplexed reads were processed to lower amplification and sequencing bias, and the IMGT database was used to assign CDR3 sequences to gene families. ImmunoSEQ software version 2.0 was used to analyze repertoire data. Clonotype lists were filtered to remove out-of-frame sequences and sequences containing stop codons in the CDR3. Any clonotype with a frequency under 0.01% was left out, since that frequency corresponded to less than one cell. Richness was calculated by dividing observed richness by input cell number, and evenness was calculated by dividing Shannon entropy by log observed richness. Simpson diversity and Morisita-Horn overlap indices were used to quantify repertoire diversity and similarity between time points. Clonotypes were grouped as dominant (>1%), sub-dominant (0.5-0.99%), low abundance (0.1-0.49%) or lowest abundance (<0.1%). A germline index was derived by subtracting total nucleotide additions from total CDR3 length and dividing the result by total CDR3 length. TCRdb's version of the immuneACCESS table is confined to in-frame rearrangements and falls short of the full clone set. An unresolved V gene accounts for under half of the shortfall where checked; the remainder is of unknown origin. V, J and clone size are taken as reported in that table, and D and trimming were inferred from the DNA itself. Recorded for this sample are approximately 50,000 clones; just under 90% of them occurred a single time. Of the sample, over 0.95% is held by the ten largest clones.

Broad study findings and their caveats: Because the study included only a handful of donors, definitive conclusions about public clonotypes linked to secondary clearance could not be reached.

The time point tag for this specimen amounts to: pre-reinfection, 55 to 20 weeks before reinfection detection. Sorted cells were sequenced directly ex vivo, without in vitro expansion prior to TCR sequencing. The donors were people who inject drugs and were enrolled in the Montreal Acute Hepatitis C Cohort Study (HEPCO) in Canada. As controls, total naive CD8 T cells were sorted as viable CD3+ CD8+ CD45RO- cells from a couple of donors at all three reinfection time points. Before sorting, cryopreserved peripheral blood mononuclear cells were thawed and used as the source for purifying CD8 T cells. The MACS CD8+ T cell Isolation Kit was used to enrich CD8 T cells through negative selection. A BD FACSAria II sorter with FACSDiva software was used for cell sorting, and FlowJo was used for data analysis.

The chain is assembled from TRBV19 and TRBJ2-3, with the D gene call left open. Sequenced input: naive CD8+ T cells sorted from blood. In the paper's terms, the cell subset or site label means: total naive CD8+CD45RO- T cells. The TCR comes from a man between 18 and 35 years old with hepatitis C virus infection. In nucleotides, the sequence is TGTGCCAGTAGTCCTAACACAGATACGCAGTATTTT. Its amino acids are CASSPNTDTQYF.